This TCR beta chain was identified during a study of Graves' ophthalmopathy and Graves' hyperthyroidism. Findings of the study overall: Clonotypes were expanded in thyroid at above 0.001 frequency, and most also appeared in blood.

Amplification of TCR beta CDR3 regions used RNA transcripts. HTBI primers primed a first-round RT-PCR, and a second-round multiplex PCR followed. TCRdb re-analysed the multiplex PCR reads in MiXCR, keeping a single row per CDR3 protein. The table records some 390,000 distinct CDR3 sequences, roughly 18% of them present only once. The PBMCs had their origin in 10 ml of fresh peripheral blood. This clonotype showed up many times. Antigen: not known. This receptor was identified in a woman in her late teens or twenties with Graves' ophthalmopathy. Sequencing used peripheral blood.

The CDR3 DNA is TGTGCCAGCGGGCGGGTCTCCGGGGAGCTGTTTTTT. The encoded protein is CASGRVSGELFF. The J gene is TRBJ2-2, the V gene TRBV7-2, with a tentative D call TRBD2 (5 bases). The V and J ends lost 8 bases and 6 bases respectively, with 10 bases between them. This CDR3 has 12 amino acids. Germline CDR1 and CDR2: SGHTA and FQGNSA.